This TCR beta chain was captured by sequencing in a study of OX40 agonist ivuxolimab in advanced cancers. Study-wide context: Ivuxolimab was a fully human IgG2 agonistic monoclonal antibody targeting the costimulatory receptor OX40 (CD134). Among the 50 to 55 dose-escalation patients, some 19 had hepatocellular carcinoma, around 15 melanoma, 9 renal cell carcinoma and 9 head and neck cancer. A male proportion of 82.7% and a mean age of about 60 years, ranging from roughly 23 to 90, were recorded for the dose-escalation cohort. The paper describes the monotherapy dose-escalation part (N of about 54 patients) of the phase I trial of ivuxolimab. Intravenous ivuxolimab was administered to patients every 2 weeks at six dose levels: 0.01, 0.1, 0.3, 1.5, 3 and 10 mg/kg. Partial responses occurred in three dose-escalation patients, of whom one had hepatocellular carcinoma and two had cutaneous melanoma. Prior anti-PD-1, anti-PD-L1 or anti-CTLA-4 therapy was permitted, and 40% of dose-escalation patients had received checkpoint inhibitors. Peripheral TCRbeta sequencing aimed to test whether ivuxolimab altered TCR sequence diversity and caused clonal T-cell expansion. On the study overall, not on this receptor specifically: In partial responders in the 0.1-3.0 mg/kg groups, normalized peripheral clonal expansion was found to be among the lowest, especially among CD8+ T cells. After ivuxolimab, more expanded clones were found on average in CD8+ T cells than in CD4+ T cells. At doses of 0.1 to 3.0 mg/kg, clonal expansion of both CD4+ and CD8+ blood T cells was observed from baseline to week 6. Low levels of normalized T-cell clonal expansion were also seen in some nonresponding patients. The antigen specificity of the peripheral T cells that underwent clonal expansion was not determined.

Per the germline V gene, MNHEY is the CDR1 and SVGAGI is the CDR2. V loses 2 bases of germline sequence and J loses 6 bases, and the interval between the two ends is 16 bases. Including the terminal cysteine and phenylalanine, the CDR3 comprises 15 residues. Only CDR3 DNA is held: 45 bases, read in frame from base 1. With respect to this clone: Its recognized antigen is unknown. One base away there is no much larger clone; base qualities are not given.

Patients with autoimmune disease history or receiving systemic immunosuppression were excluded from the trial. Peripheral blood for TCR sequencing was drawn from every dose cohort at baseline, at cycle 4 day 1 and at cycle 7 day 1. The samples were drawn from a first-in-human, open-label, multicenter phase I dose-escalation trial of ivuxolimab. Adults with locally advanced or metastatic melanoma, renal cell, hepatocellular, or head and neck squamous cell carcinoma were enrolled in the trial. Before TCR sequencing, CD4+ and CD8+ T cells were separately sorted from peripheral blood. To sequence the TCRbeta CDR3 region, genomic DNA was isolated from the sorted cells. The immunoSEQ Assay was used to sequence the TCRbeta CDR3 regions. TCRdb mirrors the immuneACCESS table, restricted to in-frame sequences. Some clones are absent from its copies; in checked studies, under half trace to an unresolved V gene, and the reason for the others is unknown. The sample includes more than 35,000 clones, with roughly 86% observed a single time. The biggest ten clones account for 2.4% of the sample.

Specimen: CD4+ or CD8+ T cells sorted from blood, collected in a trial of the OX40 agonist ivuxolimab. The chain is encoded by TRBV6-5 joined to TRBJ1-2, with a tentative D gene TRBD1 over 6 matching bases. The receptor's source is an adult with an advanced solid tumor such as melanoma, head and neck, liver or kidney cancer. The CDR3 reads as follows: CASSYPEGGADGYTF. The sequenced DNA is TGTGCCAGCAGTTACCCCGAGGGGGGCGCCGATGGCTACACCTTC.